The 25 T cell receptor beta chains listed next were all sequenced from one sample in a study of Ad26.COV2.S vaccination and SARS-CoV-2 variants. Profiled with immunoSEQ multiplex PCR; TCRdb holds only in-frame clones, not every one. The sample records about 680,000 clones, approximately 88% being singletons. Sample treatment: around 19 received Ad26.COV2.S at low or high dose, single or two shots; roughly five received placebo; per-sample allocation not given. Sampling took place 63 days after the first vaccine or placebo injection. The specimen comprised peripheral blood, sampled in a trial of Ad26.COV2.S vaccine versus placebo. These receptors all come from a person between 18 and 65 years old who received the Ad26.COV2.S COVID-19 vaccine or a placebo.

The rearrangement uses TRBV18 and TRBJ2-5; unclear D gene. Per germline, CDR1 KGHSH and CDR2 LQKENI. The V and J ends lost 0 bases and 5 bases respectively, with 7 bases between them. The CDR3 spans 13 residues. CDR3 DNA sequence: TGTGCCAGCTCACCACCGACGGTTGAGACCCAGTACTTC. This codes for CASSPPTVETQYF. Together with reference TRBV18 and TRBJ2-5, the CDR3 gives the full variable domain: NAGVMQNPRHLVRRRGQEARLRCSPMKGHSHVYWYRQLPEEGLKFMVYLQKENIIDESGMPKERFSAEFPKEGPSILRIQQVVRGDSAAYFCASSPPTVETQYFGPGTRLLVL.

This clone occurred once. This chain links TRBV2 with TRBJ2-7; 9 bases align to TRBD1. V dropped 8 bases and J dropped 0; count of bases not matched to a gene: 5. The germline gives CDR1 SNHLY, CDR2 FYNNEI. The CDR3 consists of 14 residues. CDR3 region: CASGDRVNSYEQYF. CDR3 nucleotides: TGTGCCAGCGGGGACAGGGTCAACTCCTACGAGCAGTACTTC.

This sequence joins TRBV3-1 (or the pseudogene TRBV3-2) and TRBJ2-3; D is ambiguous. The germline gives CDR1 LGHDT, CDR2 YNNKEL (reference sequence). The CDR3 has 12 residues. The V end lost 2 bases, the J end lost 4 bases, and 4 bases lay between the germline ends. DNA of the CDR3: TGTGCCAGCAGCCAACGGGCAGATACGCAGTATTTT. Residues: CASSQRADTQYF.

This clone showed up just once. The CDR3 reads CAWSRTESPGELFF. In DNA, the CDR3 is TGTGCCTGGAGTCGAACCGAGTCCCCCGGGGAGCTGTTTTTT. V usage is TRBV30 and J usage is TRBJ2-2, with no clear D. CDR3 length: 14 amino acids. Between the trimmed V and J ends, which lost 2 bases and 6 bases, there was a span of 13 bases. CDR1 and CDR2 from the germline V gene are GTSNPN and SVGIG (reference sequence).

The rearrangement uses TRBV11-3 and TRBJ1-1, with D maybe TRBD1 (5 bases). Germline V gene sequence: CDR1 SGHNT, CDR2 YENEEA. V was clipped by 5 bases and J by 1 base, with 8 bases between them. CDR3 length: 13 amino acids. The chain's CDR3 is CASSHGGNTEAFF. The CDR3 DNA follows: TGTGCCAGCAGCCACGGGGGGAACACTGAAGCTTTCTTT.

The chain has TRBV3-1 (or the pseudogene TRBV3-2) and TRBJ1-2; TRBD1 aligns across 9 bases. Germline V lookup: CDR1 LGHDT, CDR2 YNNKEL (reference sequence). J lost 1 base, V lost 2 bases, and 8 bases had no gene match. This CDR3 region has 17 residues. CDR3 loop: CASSQQPGQGVNYGYTF. CDR3 bases: TGTGCCAGCAGCCAACAACCGGGACAGGGCGTTAACTATGGCTACACCTTC.

To note about this clone: At the DNA level, this CDR3 is encoded by other sequences in the same sample as well. The chain links TRBV5-4 to TRBJ2-5; D is unclear. CDR1 and CDR2 (germline): SGHNT, YYREEE (reference sequence). V was clipped by 0 bases and J by 5 bases, with 2 bases between them. This CDR3 contains 11 residues. Written as DNA, the CDR3 is TGTGCCAGCAGCTTGGAGGAGACCCAGTACTTC. Protein: CASSLEETQYF.

The sample holds one count of this clone. The chain joins TRBV11-3 to TRBJ1-3; the D is unclear. The germline V gene encodes CDR1 SGHNT and CDR2 YENEEA. This CDR3 is built from 15 residues. V lost 5 bases and J 0 bases, leaving 11 bases between the germline ends. This CDR3 reads CASSHDASSGNTIYF. As DNA, the CDR3 is TGTGCCAGCAGCCACGACGCAAGCTCTGGAAACACCATATATTTT.

The CDR3 bases are TGTGCCAGCTCACCCGAACATGGATCCGGGGAGCTGTTTTTT. This gives the protein CASSPEHGSGELFF. The chain has TRBV18 and TRBJ2-2, with D unclear. Germline-derived CDR1 and CDR2 are KGHSH and LQKENI. This CDR3 is built from 14 residues. Trimming left V 3 bases short and J 6 bases short, with 11 bases between.

Remarks on this clone: The sample contains more than one DNA sequence encoding this CDR3. The chain uses TRBV5-1 and TRBJ2-1; TRBD2 matches 9 bases. Unmatched junction bases numbered 1, after V lost 0 bases and J lost 3 bases. Germline V gene sequence: CDR1 SGHRS, CDR2 YFSETQ. This CDR3 is built from 15 residues. DNA of the CDR3: TGCGCCAGCAGCTTGGCGACTAGCGGCTACAATGAGCAGTTCTTC. Translating it yields CASSLATSGYNEQFF.

In its sample, this clone was seen once. The same CDR3 also results from other DNA sequences found in this sample. V is TRBV18 and J is TRBJ1-5; 7 positions agree with TRBD1. In germline, CDR1 is KGHSH, CDR2 LQKENI. This CDR3 contains 14 residues. V was clipped by 6 bases and J by 2 bases; unmatched bases: 4. The CDR3 DNA sequence: TGTGCCAGCTCTCCTGGACAGGGCAATCAGCCCCAGCATTTT. It yields the protein CASSPGQGNQPQHF.

The rearrangement uses TRBV5-1 and TRBJ2-1; no definite D call. Germline V gives CDR1 SGHRS, CDR2 YFSETQ. Trimming removed 1 base from V and 4 bases from J, with 15 bases in between. This CDR3 has 16 amino acids. The CDR3 DNA follows: TGCGCCAGCAGCTTGTATGGCGACACACCTTACAATGAGCAGTTCTTC. Residues: CASSLYGDTPYNEQFF.

This chain links TRBV2 with TRBJ1-3, with D tentatively TRBD1 (5 bases). Trimming shortened V by 2 bases and J by 4 bases, and 12 bases separated the two germline ends. The CDR3 is 15 residues long. CDR1 is SNHLY and CDR2 is FYNNEI in the germline V gene. CDR3: CASSELGRTGNTIYF. CDR3 coding DNA: TGTGCCAGCAGTGAACTCGGCCGGACAGGAAACACCATATATTTT.

On this clone: Different DNA sequences within this sample yield the same CDR3. V usage is TRBV9 and J usage is TRBJ2-2, with a tentative D call TRBD2 (5 bases). Germline assignment: CDR1 SGDLS and CDR2 YYNGEE. The V and J ends lost 0 bases and 4 bases respectively, with 7 bases between them. This CDR3 is 14 amino acids long. Here the CDR3 reads CASSVVGGTGELFF. DNA of the CDR3: TGTGCCAGCAGCGTAGTCGGAGGCACCGGGGAGCTGTTTTTT.

This chain uses TRBV4-2 with TRBJ2-2; TRBD1 might be the D (6 bases). V lost 2 bases and J 13 bases, leaving 14 bases between the germline ends. The V gene's germline CDR1 is LGHNA and CDR2 YNFKEQ. This CDR3 is built from 13 residues. The CDR3 nucleotides read TGTGCCAGCAGCCAAAGGGGGATCGAGGGGCTGTTTTTT. Residues: CASSQRGIEGLFF.

The chain combines TRBV30 with TRBJ1-1; possible D gene TRBD1, 6 bases. Trimming took off 6 bases at V and 0 bases at J, with 20 bases between the two ends. Germline-derived CDR1 and CDR2 are GTSNPN and SVGIG (reference sequence). This CDR3 is 16 amino acids long. This CDR3 is CACQSGAIWMNTEAFF. DNA for the CDR3: TGTGCCTGTCAATCGGGGGCTATATGGATGAACACTGAAGCTTTCTTT. The full variable domain, with the rest looked up from reference TRBV30 and TRBJ1-1, is SQTIHQWPATLVQPVGSPLSLECTVEGTSNPNLYWYRQAAGRGLQLLFYSVGIGQISSEVPQNLSASRPQDRQFILSSKKLLLSDSGFYLCACQSGAIWMNTEAFFGQGTRLTVV.

The V call is TRBV18, the J call TRBJ2-7, with D possibly matching TRBD2 (6 bases). V was pared by 4 bases and J by 5 bases, with 15 bases between. The CDR3 extends over 14 amino acids. The germline CDR1 and CDR2 sequences are KGHSH and LQKENI. The chain's CDR3 is CASSLQWGGDEQYF. As DNA, the CDR3 is TGTGCCAGCTCACTGCAATGGGGAGGCGACGAGCAGTACTTC.

The chain has TRBV10-3 and TRBJ2-3, with D perhaps matching TRBD1 or TRBD2 (6 bases each). Germline V gives CDR1 ENHRY, CDR2 SYGVKD. The CDR3 is made up of 16 amino acids. V was shortened by 6 bases and J by 4 bases, with 20 bases between the two germline ends. In DNA, the CDR3 is TGTGCCATCAGGTCGACTGAGGGGGGTTCAGCAGATACGCAGTATTTT. Protein product: CAIRSTEGGSADTQYF.

V gene TRBV28 combines with J gene TRBJ1-2; possibly TRBD1 for D (5 bases). Germline CDR1 MDHEN, CDR2 SYDVKM. The V gene lost 7 bases and the J gene lost 4 bases, with 13 bases spanning the gap. The CDR3 consists of 13 residues. CDR3 bases: TGTGCCAGCACCCGCCAGGGTTTCTATGGCTACACCTTC. It translates to CASTRQGFYGYTF.

The genes are TRBV11-2 and TRBJ2-7; a weak D match, TRBD2 (6 bases). CDR3 length: 13 amino acids. Germline values: CDR1 SGHAT, CDR2 FQNNGV. V was trimmed by 4 bases and J by 7 bases, leaving 14 bases between them. This CDR3 reads CASSSPGGWEQYF. The CDR3 DNA is TGTGCCAGCAGCTCCCCCGGGGGTTGGGAGCAGTACTTC. The full variable domain, in which reference TRBV11-2 and TRBJ2-7 provide the parts outside the CDR3, is EAGVAQSPRYKIIEKRQSVAFWCNPISGHATLYWYQQILGQGPKLLIQFQNNGVVDDSQLPKDRFSAERLKGVDSTLKIQPAKLEDSAVYLCASSSPGGWEQYFGPGTRLTVT.

This clone was observed a single time. The chain combines TRBV9 with TRBJ2-2; D is perhaps TRBD2 (5 bases). Germline-derived CDR1 and CDR2 are SGDLS and YYNGEE. The V end lost 0 bases, the J end lost 5 bases, and 11 bases lay between the germline ends. CDR3 size: 15 residues. CDR3 protein: CASSVVEGMTGELFF. DNA of the CDR3: TGTGCCAGCAGCGTAGTTGAGGGTATGACCGGGGAGCTGTTTTTT.

This chain links TRBV18 with TRBJ1-3, with D possibly matching TRBD1 (6 bases). The CDR3 extends over 19 amino acids. CDR1 and CDR2 (germline): KGHSH, LQKENI. Trimming cost V 3 bases and J 0 bases, with 21 bases left between them. The CDR3 is CASSPRTWTDLSSGNTIYF. The CDR3 bases are TGTGCCAGCTCACCCCGGACGTGGACAGATTTAAGCTCTGGAAACACCATATATTTT.

In its sample, this clone was seen once. This chain uses TRBV30 with TRBJ2-5; 9 bases are a match to TRBD1. V trimming: 5 bases; J trimming: 2 bases; junction bases outside the gene matches: 6. In germline, CDR1 is GTSNPN, CDR2 SVGIG (reference sequence). The CDR3 loop spans 14 amino acids. The CDR3 coding sequence is TGTGCCTGGGACAGGGGGAGAGGACAAGAGACCCAGTACTTC. As protein: CAWDRGRGQETQYF.

V and J are TRBV10-3 and TRBJ2-3; TRBD1 matches 9 bases. CDR3 size: 14 residues. CDR1 and CDR2 (germline): ENHRY, SYGVKD. With 6 bases clipped from V and 7 bases from J, the junction kept 8 bases outside the gene matches. DNA of the CDR3: TGTGCCATCAGGGGGGACAGGGAAGGGAATACGCAGTATTTT. Amino acids: CAIRGDREGNTQYF.

The J gene is TRBJ1-2, the V gene TRBV6-2 or TRBV6-3; D ambiguous. The germline CDR1 and CDR2 sequences are MNHEY and SVGEGT. Deletions cut 6 bases from V and 4 bases from J, with 15 bases between. The CDR3 consists of 14 residues. Here the CDR3 DNA reads TGTGCCAGCAGCCAAACCGGTGACGCCTATGGCTACACCTTC. Translated: CASSQTGDAYGYTF.